One sample yielded the 21 T cell receptor beta chains listed below, sequenced in a study of post-analysis software for immune sequencing data. Study-level findings and limits: TRBV5-6, TRBV5-1 and TRBV20-1 were among roughly 5 TRBV segments more frequent in patients than controls.

TCR beta libraries were prepared from cDNA with unique molecular identifiers. A single record per CDR3 protein comes from TCRdb applying MiXCR to the PCR reads. This sample carries 650,000 to 850,000 distinct CDR3 sequences, roughly 50% of them seen once, and the ten largest clones take 4% to 5%. Their cognate antigens are unknown. Sequencing input: blood. The receptors stem from a girl between 5 and 17 years old with multiple sclerosis.

This clonotype was detected only a few times. V gene TRBV12-3 or TRBV12-4 combines with J gene TRBJ2-1, with no clear D. Between the trimmed V and J ends, which lost 2 bases and 8 bases, there was a span of 16 bases. The CDR3 runs 15 residues. CDR3 bases: TGTGCCAGCAGTTTACAGCCTCTAGGTGTCGATGAGCAGTTCTTC. This translates into CASSLQPLGVDEQFF.

There are a few counts of this clonotype. V usage is TRBV29-1 and J usage is TRBJ2-7, with TRBD1 matching 10 bases. There are 15 residues in the CDR3. After removal of 7 bases from V and 1 base from J, the junction contained 10 bases not matched to a gene. The germline V gene has CDR1 SQVTM and CDR2 ANQGSEA. The CDR3 bases are TGCAGCGCTGGGGACAGGGGAGGGGAGTCCTACGAGCAGTACTTC. Amino acid sequence: CSAGDRGGESYEQYF.

The V and J genes are TRBV20-1 and TRBJ2-5, with 10 bases identical to TRBD2. V lost 6 bases to trimming and J lost 4 bases; unmatched junction nucleotides: 11. Germline V CDR1 and CDR2: DFQATT, SNEGSKA (reference sequence). The CDR3 has 15 residues. This CDR3 reads CSALDSGGGGETQYF. CDR3 in DNA: TGCAGTGCCCTGGACAGCGGGGGGGGTGGAGAGACCCAGTACTTC.

The chain recombines TRBV29-1 with TRBJ1-4; D ambiguous. The CDR3 is 13 amino acids. V shed 6 bases and J shed 5 bases, with 13 bases lying between them. Germline CDR1 and CDR2: SQVTM and ANQGSEA. CDR3: CSVVTGRNEKLFF. CDR3 bases: TGCAGCGTAGTGACCGGGAGAAATGAAAAACTGTTTTTT. The whole variable domain, filled in from reference TRBV29-1 and TRBJ1-4, reads SAVISQKPSRDICQRGTSLTIQCQVDSQVTMMFWYRQQPGQSLTLIATANQGSEATYESGFVIDKFPISRPNLTFSTLTVSNMSPEDSSIYLCSVVTGRNEKLFFGSGTQLSVL.

A word on this clonotype: The junction and the germline gene differ at one end; a read error may be behind it. The V and J genes are TRBV7-8 and TRBJ2-3; TRBD2 matches at 11 bases. The V gene's germline CDR1 is SGHVS and CDR2 FQNEAQ. This CDR3 has 12 amino acids. The CDR3 region is CASTLATSGKYF. Written as DNA, the CDR3 is TGTGCCAGCACCTTAGCGACTAGCGGGAAGTATTTT.

The V and J genes are TRBV6-1 and TRBJ1-1; D perhaps matches TRBD1 (5 bases). The CDR3 runs to 14 residues. From germline, CDR1 is MNHNS and CDR2 SASEGT. Between the trimmed V and J ends, which lost 7 bases and 0 bases, there was a span of 12 bases. CDR3 coding DNA: TGTGCCAGCACCTCGACAGCCTTGAACACTGAAGCTTTCTTT. Amino acid sequence: CASTSTALNTEAFF.

The rearrangement links TRBV12-3 or TRBV12-4 to TRBJ2-5; TRBD2 matches 10 bases. Trimming cost V 7 bases and J 5 bases; bases outside gene matches: 7. This CDR3 has 14 residues. The CDR3 nucleotides are TGTGCCAGCACGCTAGCGGGAGAGTGGGAGACCCAGTACTTC. The encoded protein is CASTLAGEWETQYF.

This clonotype was counted a few times. The genes are TRBV6-5 and TRBJ2-5, with 11 nucleotides matching TRBD1. Germline V gives CDR1 MNHEY, CDR2 SVGAGI. The junction had 5 bases not matched to a gene; V was cut back by 8 bases and J by 6 bases. CDR3 size: 13 residues. The CDR3 sequence: CASAGTGGQTQYF. Here the CDR3 DNA reads TGTGCCAGCGCCGGGACAGGGGGTCAGACCCAGTACTTC.

This chain connects TRBV20-1 to TRBJ2-2, with 10 bases identical to TRBD2. Germline loops: CDR1 DFQATT, CDR2 SNEGSKA (reference sequence). The CDR3 covers 15 residues. V shed 1 base, J shed 3 bases, and the junction held 2 bases outside the gene matches. CDR3 sequence reads: CSARVSGRDTGELFF. DNA of the CDR3: TGCAGTGCTAGAGTGAGCGGGAGGGACACCGGGGAGCTGTTTTTT.

The chain carries TRBV20-1 and TRBJ2-3, with TRBD2 matching over 9 bases. The germline gives CDR1 DFQATT, CDR2 SNEGSKA (reference sequence). This CDR3 is built from 19 residues. J lost 4 bases, V lost 3 bases, and 20 bases had no gene match. CDR3 sequence: CSASLGLAGKLEDADTQYF. As DNA, the CDR3 is TGCAGTGCTAGCCTTGGGCTAGCGGGAAAGTTGGAGGACGCAGATACGCAGTATTTT.

V usage is TRBV7-2 and J usage is TRBJ2-7, with TRBD1 identical over 9 bases. J lost 3 bases, V lost 0 bases, and 6 bases had no gene match. CDR1 is SGHTA, CDR2 FQGNSA, per germline. This CDR3 region has 16 residues. CDR3 region: CASSLAGTGSNYEQYF. The CDR3 nucleotides read TGTGCCAGCAGCTTAGCGGGGACAGGGTCGAACTACGAGCAGTACTTC.

This clonotype was detected only a few times. The chain uses TRBV14 and TRBJ2-7; D unresolved. The CDR3 is 13 residues long. V lost 1 base to trimming and J lost 8 bases, with 12 bases between them. Germline loops: CDR1 SGHDN, CDR2 FVKESK. The CDR3 region is CASSQAMMTKQYF. DNA of the CDR3: TGTGCCAGCAGCCAAGCCATGATGACGAAGCAGTACTTC.

The sample holds a few counts of this clonotype. The rearrangement joins TRBV5-1 to TRBJ2-7; 9 nucleotides align to TRBD2. Per the germline V gene, CDR1 is SGHRS and CDR2 is YFSETQ. This CDR3 spans 17 amino acids. J lost 5 bases, V lost 0 bases, and 12 bases had no gene match. DNA of the CDR3: TGCGCCAGCAGCTTGGTGGTCCAGGCTAGCGGGATGGACGAGCAGTACTTC. This translates into CASSLVVQASGMDEQYF.

This sequence joins TRBV6-6 and TRBJ1-1, with TRBD1 as a possible D gene (5 bases). Germline V gene sequence: CDR1 MNHNY, CDR2 SVGAGI (reference sequence). Trimming pared 2 bases from V and 6 bases from J, leaving 16 bases between. This CDR3 has 15 amino acids. In nucleotides, the CDR3 is TGTGCCAGCAGTTACGTCGGGGCGGGACTGGCTGAAGCTTTCTTT. It is translated as CASSYVGAGLAEAFF.

V gene TRBV6-2 or TRBV6-3 combines with J gene TRBJ2-1, with 9 bases identical to TRBD2. CDR1 MNHEY and CDR2 SVGEGT come from the germline V gene. The V gene end was trimmed by 4 bases and the J gene end by 2 bases; junction bases not matched to a gene: 3. The CDR3 contains 15 residues. CDR3 sequence: CASSSAGGAYNEQFF. The CDR3 DNA follows: TGTGCCAGCAGTTCTGCGGGAGGGGCCTACAATGAGCAGTTCTTC.

The sample holds one count of this clonotype. The chain recombines TRBV6-6 with TRBJ2-2; unclear D gene. The germline V gene encodes CDR1 MNHNY and CDR2 SVGAGI (reference sequence). The V end was cut by 0 bases, the J end by 4 bases, with 6 bases between. The CDR3 is made up of 14 amino acids. The CDR3 region has the DNA TGTGCCAGCAGTTACTCGGGTCGCACCGGGGAGCTGTTTTTT. Residues: CASSYSGRTGELFF.

The chain employs TRBV5-4 and TRBJ2-1, with TRBD2 matching 14 bases. Losses at the gene ends were 4 bases for V and 4 bases for J; bases not matched to a gene: 13. This CDR3 contains 19 residues. Germline V gene sequence: CDR1 SGHNT, CDR2 YYREEE (reference sequence). DNA for the CDR3: TGTGCCAGCAGCGGAAGCACGGGACTAGCGGGAGCTGAATACAATGAGCAGTTCTTC. Protein sequence: CASSGSTGLAGAEYNEQFF.

This clonotype was counted a few times. The rearrangement links TRBV9 to TRBJ1-2; D is unresolved. CDR3 length: 14 residues. The germline CDR1 and CDR2 sequences are SGDLS and YYNGEE. V was cut by 0 bases and J by 5 bases, with 11 bases left in between. Here the CDR3 reads CASSVGGFRYGYTF. The CDR3 DNA sequence: TGTGCCAGCAGCGTAGGGGGTTTTCGGTATGGCTACACCTTC.

This clonotype has just one count. V is TRBV12-3 or TRBV12-4 and J is TRBJ1-5; D is unclear. The CDR3 has 13 amino acids. Trimming stripped 5 bases from V and 10 bases from J, with 15 bases between. The CDR3 loop is CASSETALRPQHF. In DNA, the CDR3 is TGTGCCAGCAGTGAGACGGCCCTTAGACCCCAGCATTTT.

This clonotype has more than one count but fewer than ten. V usage is TRBV5-1 and J usage is TRBJ2-3; 7 bases map to TRBD2. Trimming took 0 bases from V and 0 from J; bases not matched to a gene: 4. The CDR3 totals 16 residues. Germline-derived CDR1 and CDR2 are SGHRS and YFSETQ. CDR3 in amino acids: CASSLEAGDSTDTQYF. The DNA of the CDR3 is TGCGCCAGCAGCTTGGAGGCGGGAGACAGCACAGATACGCAGTATTTT.

The chain combines TRBV20-1 with TRBJ2-1; TRBD2 matches at 9 bases. J was trimmed by 5 bases and V by 6 bases; bases with no gene match: 8. The germline CDR1 and CDR2 sequences are DFQATT and SNEGSKA (reference sequence). The CDR3 contains 14 residues. The CDR3 spells CSADSGSGNNEQFF. The CDR3 DNA is TGCAGTGCCGATAGCGGGAGCGGGAACAATGAGCAGTTCTTC.